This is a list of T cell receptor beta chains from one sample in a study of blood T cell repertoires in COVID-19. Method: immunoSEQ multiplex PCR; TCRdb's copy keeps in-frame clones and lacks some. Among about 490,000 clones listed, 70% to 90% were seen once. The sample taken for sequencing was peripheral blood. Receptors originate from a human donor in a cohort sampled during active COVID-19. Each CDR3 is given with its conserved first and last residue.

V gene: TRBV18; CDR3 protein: CASSPPSGRVRNEQFF
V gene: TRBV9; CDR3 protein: CASSSQLAGSYEQYF
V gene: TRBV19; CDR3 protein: CASSIAGTGDTEAFF
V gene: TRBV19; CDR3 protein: CASSIGGRGRLSNQPQHF
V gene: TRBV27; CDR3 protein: CASSFLQGNEKLFF
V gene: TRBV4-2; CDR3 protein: CASSQPGQNFYGYTF
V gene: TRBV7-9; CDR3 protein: CASSLWLKRTDTQYF
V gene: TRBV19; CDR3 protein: CASSPRQAPVGSPLHF
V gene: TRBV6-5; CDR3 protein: CASKTSGNTGELFF
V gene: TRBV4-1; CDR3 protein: CASSQDRDRGLSGNTIYF
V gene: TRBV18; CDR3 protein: CASSPSSRGTEAFF
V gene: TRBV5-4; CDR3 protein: CASSLAVRGYGYTF
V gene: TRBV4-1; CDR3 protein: CASSEGVRGPQYF
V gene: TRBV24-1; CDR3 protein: CATSEPGEKLFF
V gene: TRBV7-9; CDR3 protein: CASSLRDRYYNEQFF
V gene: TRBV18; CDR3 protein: CASSPMGGEQYF
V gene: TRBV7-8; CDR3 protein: CASSFDRGRKTQYF
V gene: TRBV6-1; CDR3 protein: CASSETGAGYNSPLHF
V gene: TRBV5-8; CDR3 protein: CASSLRTGGWTDTQYF
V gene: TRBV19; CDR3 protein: CASKRTGIGYTF
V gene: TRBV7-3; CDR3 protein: CASTTGGSENEQFF
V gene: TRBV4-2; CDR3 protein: CASSQDYRDGYTF